One and the same sample provided the 9 T cell receptor beta chains below, sequenced in a study of blood T cell repertoires in COVID-19. Sequencing was performed with immunoSEQ multiplex PCR; in TCRdb, only in-frame clones are kept and a portion is missing. The table lists 100,000 to 150,000 clones, just under 80% of them singletons. Sequenced input: peripheral blood. These TCRs come from a human donor in a cohort sampled during active COVID-19.

V is TRBV24-1 and J is TRBJ1-4; 10 nucleotides line up with TRBD1. CDR3 length equals 15 residues. Germline CDR1 is KGHDR and CDR2 is SFDVKD. Unmatched junction bases numbered 3, after V lost 4 bases and J lost 5 bases. Here the CDR3 reads CATSDSGQGNEKLFF. CDR3 nucleotide sequence: TGTGCCACCAGTGACTCGGGACAGGGGAATGAAAAACTGTTTTTT.

This clone appeared a single time. This CDR3 reads CATSSVPQGNTGELFF. The CDR3 DNA reads TGTGCCACCAGCAGTGTACCACAGGGTAACACCGGGGAGCTGTTTTTT. The chain has TRBV15 and TRBJ2-2; a possible D gene is TRBD1 (6 bases). Germline V gene lookup returns CDR1 LNHNV and CDR2 YYDKDF (reference sequence). Trimming stripped 3 bases from V and 2 bases from J, with 13 bases between. This CDR3 has 16 amino acids.

The J gene is TRBJ2-7, the V gene TRBV30; D gene unclear. CDR1 and CDR2 (germline): GTSNPN, SVGIG (reference sequence). Trimming stripped 0 bases from V and 5 bases from J, with 14 bases between. The length of the CDR3 is 14 residues. CDR3 in amino acids: CAWSVPVSLHEQYF. CDR3 bases: TGTGCCTGGAGTGTTCCTGTCTCACTACACGAGCAGTACTTC.

The V call is TRBV30, the J call TRBJ2-7; the D is unclear. CDR1 and CDR2 from the germline V gene are GTSNPN and SVGIG (reference sequence). The CDR3 consists of 12 residues. V dropped 0 bases and J dropped 2 bases, with 5 bases sitting between them. The CDR3 bases are TGTGCCTGGAGTGTAGGAGCCTACGAGCAGTACTTC. This sequence encodes CAWSVGAYEQYF. Filled out from reference TRBV30 and TRBJ2-7, the complete variable domain reads SQTIHQWPATLVQPVGSPLSLECTVEGTSNPNLYWYRQAAGRGLQLLFYSVGIGQISSEVPQNLSASRPQDRQFILSSKKLLLSDSGFYLCAWSVGAYEQYFGPGTRLTVT.

This clone was detected only once. This chain joins TRBV6-5 and TRBJ1-2; 9 nucleotides agree with TRBD1. Germline assignment: CDR1 MNHEY and CDR2 SVGAGI. With 2 bases clipped from V and 7 bases from J, the junction kept 5 bases outside the gene matches. CDR3 length equals 14 residues. CDR3 nucleotide sequence: TGTGCCAGCAGTTACGGGACAGGGTCTTTTGGCTACACCTTC. Translation gives CASSYGTGSFGYTF.

The rearrangement links TRBV2 to TRBJ2-1; 10 bases align to TRBD1. Germline V lookup: CDR1 SNHLY, CDR2 FYNNEI. With 10 bases clipped from V and 7 bases from J, the junction kept 10 bases outside the gene matches. The CDR3 contains 14 residues. The CDR3, as DNA: TGTGCCATGGGGACAGGGGCGCTTAGGAATGAGCAGTTCTTC. Its protein product is CAMGTGALRNEQFF.

This clone was counted between two and nine times. The chain links TRBV7-2 to TRBJ2-6, with D uncertain. Trimming pared 2 bases from V and 4 bases from J, leaving 6 bases between. The CDR3 length is 14 residues. CDR1 and CDR2 from the germline V gene are SGHTA and FQGNSA. The CDR3, as DNA: TGTGCCAGCAGCTTACTACCGGGGGCCAACGTCCTGACTTTC. Its protein is CASSLLPGANVLTF.

The chain is built from TRBV7-9 and TRBJ2-1; D is possibly TRBD1 (5 bases). V was clipped by 6 bases and J by 0 bases, with 15 bases between them. Germline CDR1 reads SEHNR; CDR2 reads FQNEAQ (reference sequence). The CDR3 extends over 16 amino acids. In DNA, the CDR3 is TGTGCCAGCAGTCAAGGACAAGGGATCTCCTACAATGAGCAGTTCTTC. Translated: CASSQGQGISYNEQFF.

The V call is TRBV4-3, the J call TRBJ1-2; possible D gene TRBD1, 6 bases. Germline loops: CDR1 LGHNA, CDR2 YSLEER. This CDR3 comprises 14 residues. Trimming removed 0 bases at V and 10 bases at J, with 15 bases between. CDR3 region: CASSQDLQGGDYTF. CDR3 bases: TGCGCCAGCAGCCAAGATCTACAAGGGGGTGACTACACCTTC.